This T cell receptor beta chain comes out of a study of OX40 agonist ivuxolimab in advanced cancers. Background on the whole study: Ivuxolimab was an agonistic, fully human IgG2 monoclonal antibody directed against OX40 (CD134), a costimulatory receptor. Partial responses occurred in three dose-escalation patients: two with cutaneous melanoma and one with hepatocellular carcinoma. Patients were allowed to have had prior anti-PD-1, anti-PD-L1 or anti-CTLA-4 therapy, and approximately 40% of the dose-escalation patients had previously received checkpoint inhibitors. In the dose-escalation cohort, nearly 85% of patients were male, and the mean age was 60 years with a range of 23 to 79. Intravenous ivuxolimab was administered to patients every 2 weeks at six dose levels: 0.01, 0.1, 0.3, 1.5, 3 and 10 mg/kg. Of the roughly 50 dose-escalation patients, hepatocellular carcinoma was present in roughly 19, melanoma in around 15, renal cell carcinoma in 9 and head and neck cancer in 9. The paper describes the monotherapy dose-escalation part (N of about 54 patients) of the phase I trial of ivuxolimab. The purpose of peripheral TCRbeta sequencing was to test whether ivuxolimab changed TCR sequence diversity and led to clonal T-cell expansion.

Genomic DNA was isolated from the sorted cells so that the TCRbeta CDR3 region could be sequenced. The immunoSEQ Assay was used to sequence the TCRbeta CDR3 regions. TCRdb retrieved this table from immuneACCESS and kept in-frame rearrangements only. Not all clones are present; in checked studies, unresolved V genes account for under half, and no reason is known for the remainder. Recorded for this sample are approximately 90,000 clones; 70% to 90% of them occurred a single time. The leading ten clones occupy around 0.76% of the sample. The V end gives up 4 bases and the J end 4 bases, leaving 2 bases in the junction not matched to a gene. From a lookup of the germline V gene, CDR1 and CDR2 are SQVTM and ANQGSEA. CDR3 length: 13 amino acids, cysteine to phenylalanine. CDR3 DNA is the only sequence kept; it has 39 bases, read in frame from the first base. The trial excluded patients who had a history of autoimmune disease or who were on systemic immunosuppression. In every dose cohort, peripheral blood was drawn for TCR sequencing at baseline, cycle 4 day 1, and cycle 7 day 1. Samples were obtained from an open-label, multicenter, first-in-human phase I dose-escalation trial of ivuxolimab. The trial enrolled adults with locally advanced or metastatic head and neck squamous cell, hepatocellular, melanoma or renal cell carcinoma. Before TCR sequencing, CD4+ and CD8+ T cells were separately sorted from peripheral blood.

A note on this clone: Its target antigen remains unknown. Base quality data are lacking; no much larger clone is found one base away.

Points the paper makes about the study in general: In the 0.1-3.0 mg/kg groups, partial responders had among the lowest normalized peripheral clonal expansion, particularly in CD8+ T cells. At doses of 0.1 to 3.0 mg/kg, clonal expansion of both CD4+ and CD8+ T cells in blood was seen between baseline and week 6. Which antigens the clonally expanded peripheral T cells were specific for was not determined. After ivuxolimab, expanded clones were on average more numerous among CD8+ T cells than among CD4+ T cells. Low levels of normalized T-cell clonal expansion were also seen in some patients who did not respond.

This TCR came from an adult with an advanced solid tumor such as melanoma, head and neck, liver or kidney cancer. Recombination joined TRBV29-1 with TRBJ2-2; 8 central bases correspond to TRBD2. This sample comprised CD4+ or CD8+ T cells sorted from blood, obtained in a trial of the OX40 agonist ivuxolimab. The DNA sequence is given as TGCAGCGTTGTAGCGGGGAGCACCGGGGAGCTGTTTTTT. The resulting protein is CSVVAGSTGELFF.